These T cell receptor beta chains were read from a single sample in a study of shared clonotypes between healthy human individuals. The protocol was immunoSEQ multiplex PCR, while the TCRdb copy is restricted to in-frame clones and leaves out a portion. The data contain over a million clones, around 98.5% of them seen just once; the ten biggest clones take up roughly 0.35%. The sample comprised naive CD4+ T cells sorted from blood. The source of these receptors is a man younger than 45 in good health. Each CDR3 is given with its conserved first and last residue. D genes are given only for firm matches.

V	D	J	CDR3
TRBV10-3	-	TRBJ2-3	CAISESNSGSAQYF
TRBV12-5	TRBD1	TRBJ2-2	CASPRWTGPFGELFF
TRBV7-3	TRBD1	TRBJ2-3	CASSLTGDRADTQYF
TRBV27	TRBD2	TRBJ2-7	CASSRTAGGGYEQYF
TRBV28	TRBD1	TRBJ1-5	CASSLAGGMNQPQHF
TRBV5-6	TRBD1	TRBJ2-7	CASSTGPGQGSGEQYF
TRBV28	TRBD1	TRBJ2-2	CASSIFHRGNTGELFF
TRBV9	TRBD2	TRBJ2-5	CASSATSGRARGETQYF
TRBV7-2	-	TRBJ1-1	CASRIWGTGSTEAFF
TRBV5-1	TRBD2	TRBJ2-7	CASSLASGSNSYEQYF
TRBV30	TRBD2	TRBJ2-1	CAWSVLLAGVHNEQFF
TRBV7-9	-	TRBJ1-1	CASSQGETEAFF
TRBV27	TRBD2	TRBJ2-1	CASSILAGLSYNEQFF
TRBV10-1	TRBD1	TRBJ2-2	CASSEGDRITGELFF
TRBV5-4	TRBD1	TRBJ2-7	CASSREDRGSSYEQYF
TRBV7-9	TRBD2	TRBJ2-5	CASRKTTSGRQETQYF
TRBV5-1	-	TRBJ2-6	CASSLAHLALGGANVLTF
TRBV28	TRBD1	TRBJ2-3	CASSVPQGALDTQYF
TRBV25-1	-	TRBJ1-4	CASSPHTPTNEKLFF
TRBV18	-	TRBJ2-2	CASSPAQPAGELFF
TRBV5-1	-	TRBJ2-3	CASSSEPDTQYF
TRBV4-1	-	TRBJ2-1	CASSLLHEQFF
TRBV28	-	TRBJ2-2	CASSPPRGGGPGELFF
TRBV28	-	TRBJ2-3	CASSPDSSDTQYF
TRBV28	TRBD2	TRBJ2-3	CASSLPGTSVGDTQYF
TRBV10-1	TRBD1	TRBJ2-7	CASAGGKYEQYF
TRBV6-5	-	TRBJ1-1	CASSYRRVGTEAFF
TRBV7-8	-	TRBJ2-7	CASSLAGRTASYEQYF
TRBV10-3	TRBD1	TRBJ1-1	CAISQGQANTEAFF
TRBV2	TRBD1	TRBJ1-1	CASRGTGTGGRGTEAFF
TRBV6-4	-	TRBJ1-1	CATIDNTEAFF
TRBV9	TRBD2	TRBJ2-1	CASSVALAGGPREQFF
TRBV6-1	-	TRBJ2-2	CASWASNTGELFF
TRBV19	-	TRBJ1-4	CASSQTATNEKLFF
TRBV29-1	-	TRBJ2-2	CSVHSTPGELFF
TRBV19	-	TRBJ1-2	CASRDRDFEGNYGYTF
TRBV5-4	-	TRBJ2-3	CASSLGPTDTQYF
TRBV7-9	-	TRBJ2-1	CASWRAAGNNEQFF
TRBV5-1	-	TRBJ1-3	CASSRGTLSGDTIYF
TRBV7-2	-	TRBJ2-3	CASSPYTDTQYF
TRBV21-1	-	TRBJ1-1	CASSRRQGAGTEAFF
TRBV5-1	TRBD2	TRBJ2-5	CASSITSGGQETQYF
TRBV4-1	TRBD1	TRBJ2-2	CASSQDLDRDGTGELFF
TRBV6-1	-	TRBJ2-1	CASTPTGSYNEQFF
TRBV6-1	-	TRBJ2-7	CATWTDFSYEQYF
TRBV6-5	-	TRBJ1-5	CASRSTPMSPQHF
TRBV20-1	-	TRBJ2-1	CSARLINEQFF
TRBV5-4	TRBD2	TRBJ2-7	CASSSPSGGPYEQYF
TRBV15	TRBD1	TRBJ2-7	CATSRPPRDRIYEQYF